This TCR beta chain derives from a study of T-cell reconstitution after alpha-beta-depleted transplantation in children. This clonotype was picked up many times. Unique molecular identifiers were incorporated when the TCRbeta library was constructed. TCRdb re-analysed the PCR reads in MiXCR, keeping a single row per CDR3 protein. The repertoire holds some 150,000 distinct CDR3 sequences, 7.5% to 9% seen once, with 15% to 20% in the top ten. The CDR3 runs to 13 residues. Germline values: CDR1 ENHRY, CDR2 SYGVKD. J was trimmed by 6 bases and V by 10 bases; bases with no gene match: 12. The V gene is TRBV10-3, the J gene TRBJ2-7; TRBD1 aligns across 7 bases. The receptor's source is a female patient aged 2-15 years who had a stem cell transplant for congenital amegakaryocytic thrombocytopenia, so the T cells may come from the graft donor. The sample consisted of PBMCs, mostly from graft donor cells, taken 180 days after TCRalphabeta/CD19-depleted stem cell transplant. CDR3 nucleotides: TGTGCCACCACGCCGACAGGGCGCGGCGAGCAGTACTTC. Its translation is CATTPTGRGEQYF.